One and the same sample provided the 23 T cell receptor beta chains below, sequenced in a study of CD8+ T cells in alopecia areata. cDNA prepared by RNA extraction and subsequent reverse transcription served as the template for sequencing. The assay was immunoSEQ multiplex PCR, and TCRdb's table has in-frame clones only and misses some. Of 200,000 to 250,000 clones in the sample, 50% to 60% were seen once. Source: CD4+ T cells sorted from blood, taken at week 0. Source of these receptors: a human donor with alopecia areata.

This chain uses TRBV6-5 with TRBJ1-2; D is ambiguous. The ends were cut back, 4 bases at V and 3 bases at J, with 12 bases in the middle. The CDR3 contains 14 residues. Germline loops: CDR1 MNHEY, CDR2 SVGAGI. The chain's CDR3 is CASSSPGKHYGYTF. The CDR3 bases are TGTGCCAGCAGTTCCCCAGGAAAACACTATGGCTACACCTTC.

Notes on this clone: The sample holds other DNA sequences that translate to the same CDR3. The chain couples TRBV7-3 to TRBJ1-1, with D unclear. Trimming stripped 0 bases from V and 4 bases from J, with 6 bases between. CDR3 length: 13 amino acids. The V gene's germline CDR1 is SGHTA and CDR2 FQGTGA. CDR3 residues: CASSLTGGTEAFF. The CDR3 DNA is TGTGCCAGCAGCTTAACAGGTGGCACTGAAGCTTTCTTT.

CDR3 bases: TGCGCCAGCAGCTCCCGATGGGACAGGGACGCCTATGGCTACACCTTC. As protein: CASSSRWDRDAYGYTF. The chain carries TRBV5-1 and TRBJ1-2; TRBD1 agrees at 9 bases. Germline CDR1 is SGHRS and CDR2 is YFSETQ. Trimming removed 3 bases from V and 4 bases from J; junction bases left unmatched: 10. This CDR3 is built from 16 residues.

The rearrangement joins TRBV30 to TRBJ2-3; TRBD2 matches 10 bases. Losses at the gene ends were 0 bases for V and 11 bases for J; bases not matched to a gene: 11. Germline CDR1 reads GTSNPN; CDR2 reads SVGIG (reference sequence). The CDR3 extends over 15 amino acids. DNA of the CDR3: TGTGCCTGGAGTGTATTTAGCGGGAGGTCTCCGAGGCAGTATTTT. Protein product: CAWSVFSGRSPRQYF.

V usage is TRBV30 and J usage is TRBJ1-6; D is possibly TRBD1 (5 bases). V lost 2 bases and J 7 bases, leaving 9 bases between the germline ends. The germline V gene has CDR1 GTSNPN and CDR2 SVGIG (reference sequence). The CDR3 length is 13 residues. This CDR3 reads CAWSLQENSPLHF. The DNA for the CDR3 is TGTGCCTGGAGTCTACAGGAAAATTCACCCCTCCACTTT.

CDR3 sequence reads: CASSFGAGGSGANVLTF. The CDR3 nucleotides read TGTGCCAGCAGCTTCGGCGCGGGCGGATCTGGGGCCAACGTCCTGACTTTC. The chain uses TRBV7-9 and TRBJ2-6; D may be TRBD2 (5 bases). Germline V lookup: CDR1 SEHNR, CDR2 FQNEAQ (reference sequence). The germline V and J ends were trimmed by 3 bases and 1 base, with 13 bases remaining between them. The CDR3 extends over 17 amino acids.

This rearrangement joins TRBV25-1 to TRBJ2-7; D may be TRBD2 (5 bases). The CDR3 spans 11 residues. The V end lost 8 bases, the J end lost 6 bases, and 11 bases lay between the germline ends. Germline V gene lookup returns CDR1 MGHDK and CDR2 SYGVNS. CDR3 protein: CASVKGSEQYF. The CDR3 nucleotides read TGTGCCAGCGTGAAAGGGAGCGAGCAGTACTTC.

The chain is built from TRBV18 and TRBJ2-5; maybe TRBD2 (5 bases). CDR3 length: 16 residues. Germline CDR1 and CDR2: KGHSH and LQKENI. Trimming removed 0 bases from V and 3 bases from J, with 14 bases in between. CDR3 nucleotides: TGTGCCAGCTCACCACCTGCGGGTGGGAGAAAAGAGACCCAGTACTTC. Translating gives CASSPPAGGRKETQYF.

V usage is TRBV2 and J usage is TRBJ2-3, with TRBD1 as a possible D gene (5 bases). Germline V gene lookup returns CDR1 SNHLY and CDR2 FYNNEI. CDR3 length: 11 amino acids. Deletions cut 11 bases from V and 2 bases from J, with 8 bases between. This CDR3 is CAGHLTDTQYF. CDR3 in DNA: TGTGCCGGACACCTCACAGATACGCAGTATTTT.

The J gene is TRBJ2-7, the V gene TRBV7-8; 8 bases are shared with TRBD1. The CDR3 contains 14 residues. CDR1 SGHVS and CDR2 FQNEAQ come from the germline V gene. The V segment lost 1 base and the J segment 3 bases; nucleotides outside the gene matches: 2. This CDR3 reads CASSLVTGGYEQYF. DNA for the CDR3: TGTGCCAGCAGCTTAGTTACAGGGGGCTACGAGCAGTACTTC. The variable domain in full, with the rest retrieved from reference TRBV7-8 and TRBJ2-7, is GAGVSQSPRYKVAKRGQDVALRCDPISGHVSLFWYQQALGQGPEFLTYFQNEAQLDKSGLPSDRFFAERPEGSVSTLKIQRTQQEDSAVYLCASSLVTGGYEQYFGPGTRLTVT.

This chain connects TRBV7-9 to TRBJ2-7; D is uncertain. The germline V gene encodes CDR1 SEHNR and CDR2 FQNEAQ (reference sequence). There are 11 residues in the CDR3. Trimming stripped 5 bases from V and 4 bases from J, with 6 bases between. CDR3 sequence (DNA): TGTGCCAGCAGCGACGGTTACGAGCAGTACTTC. It codes for CASSDGYEQYF.

This clone turned up a few times. An end of the junction does not agree with germline; a read error may underlie this. The rearrangement uses TRBV29-1 and TRBJ2-1; no definite D call. This CDR3 region has 14 residues. Germline values: CDR1 SQVTM, CDR2 ANQGSEA. The DNA for the CDR3 is TGCAGCGTAGTCCGGCGCCTCACCTACGATGAGCAGTTCTTC. It codes for CSVVRRLTYDEQFF.

The rearrangement links TRBV30 to TRBJ1-3, with 7 bases aligning to TRBD1. The ends lost 2 bases at V and 0 bases at J; junction bases unmatched: 10. The CDR3 is 17 residues long. From germline, CDR1 is GTSNPN and CDR2 SVGIG (reference sequence). The CDR3 nucleotides read TGTGCCTGGAGTTCTTCTCGGGACAGATTCTCTGGAAACACCATATATTTT. Its protein is CAWSSSRDRFSGNTIYF.

This clone was picked up a small number of times. The CDR3 coding sequence is TGCAGCGGGGGACATTCCTACGAGCAGTACTTC. This codes for CSGGHSYEQYF. The genes are TRBV29-1 and TRBJ2-7; possibly TRBD1 for D (6 bases). Germline values: CDR1 SQVTM, CDR2 ANQGSEA. The CDR3 is 11 amino acids. Trimming left V 7 bases short and J 1 base short, with 8 bases between.

This clone was detected a few times. V is TRBV7-8 and J is TRBJ2-7; no reliable D call. Trimming removed 1 base at V and 9 bases at J, with 10 bases between. Germline-derived CDR1 and CDR2 are SGHVS and FQNEAQ. CDR3 length equals 12 residues. CDR3 sequence: CASSLGLVGQYF. The CDR3 coding sequence is TGTGCCAGCAGCTTAGGCCTAGTGGGGCAGTACTTC.

The chain links TRBV5-4 to TRBJ1-1; possibly TRBD1 for D (5 bases). CDR1 SGHNT and CDR2 YYREEE come from the germline V gene (reference sequence). The CDR3 length is 19 residues. With 3 bases removed from V and 1 base from J, the gap between germline ends came to 25 bases. CDR3 sequence reads: CASSSGTASANTRNTEAFF. The CDR3 DNA sequence: TGTGCCAGCAGCTCCGGGACGGCCTCCGCGAACACGAGGAACACTGAAGCTTTCTTT.

The CDR3 DNA follows: TGTGCCAGCACTACAGGGACGGCCAACGTCCTGACTTTC. It yields the protein CASTTGTANVLTF. The rearrangement joins TRBV2 to TRBJ2-6; tentative D call: TRBD1 (6 bases). The V gene lost 7 bases and the J gene lost 6 bases, with 10 bases spanning the gap. This CDR3 is 13 amino acids long. Looked up from germline, CDR1 is SNHLY and CDR2 is FYNNEI.

This clone was counted a few times. The chain couples TRBV29-1 to TRBJ2-5; 7 nucleotides line up with TRBD2. The CDR3 consists of 13 residues. With V trimmed by 4 bases and J by 4 bases, 6 bases remained unmatched. CDR1 and CDR2 (germline): SQVTM, ANQGSEA. The CDR3 loop is CSVARGVGETQYF. CDR3 in DNA: TGCAGCGTTGCACGGGGGGTGGGAGAGACCCAGTACTTC.

This chain connects TRBV15 to TRBJ2-7; 9 bases agree with TRBD2. The V gene's germline CDR1 is LNHNV and CDR2 YYDKDF (reference sequence). The CDR3 has 16 residues. V shed 2 bases and J 3 bases; nucleotides not matched to a gene: 8. The CDR3 DNA sequence: TGTGCCACCAGCAGACCTAGCGGGACCCTATTCTACGAGCAGTACTTC. The encoded protein is CATSRPSGTLFYEQYF.

The chain couples TRBV29-1 to TRBJ2-3; D is undetermined. With 6 bases removed from V and 0 bases from J, the gap between germline ends came to 13 bases. Germline loops: CDR1 SQVTM, CDR2 ANQGSEA. The length of the CDR3 is 14 residues. DNA for the CDR3: TGCAGCGTGACTCCTCAACTTAGCACAGATACGCAGTATTTT. It is translated as CSVTPQLSTDTQYF.

This chain uses TRBV27 with TRBJ1-2, with D perhaps matching TRBD1 (5 bases). Trimming shortened V by 5 bases and J by 7 bases, and 17 bases separated the two germline ends. CDR3 size: 14 residues. CDR1 and CDR2 from the germline V gene are MNHEY and SMNVEV (reference sequence). The CDR3 nucleotides are TGTGCCAGCAGTCCAATCCAGGGAATTGGTGGCTACACCTTC. Translated: CASSPIQGIGGYTF.

Turning to this clone: Other DNA sequences in the sample encode the same CDR3. This chain joins TRBV5-6 and TRBJ2-3; D gene unclear. The germline V and J ends were trimmed by 0 bases and 0 bases, with 2 bases remaining between them. This CDR3 is 13 amino acids long. CDR1 is SGHDT and CDR2 is YYEEEE in the germline V gene. The CDR3 spells CASSLGSTDTQYF. The CDR3 nucleotides read TGTGCCAGCAGCTTGGGCAGCACAGATACGCAGTATTTT. Combining the CDR3 with reference TRBV5-6 and TRBJ2-3 gives the whole variable domain DAGVTQSPTHLIKTRGQQVTLRCSPKSGHDTVSWYQQALGQGPQFIFQYYEEEERQRGNFPDRFSGHQFPNYSSELNVNALLLGDSALYLCASSLGSTDTQYFGPGTRLTVL.

This clone was found a few times. The CDR3 sequence: CASSVGSNSNTEAFF. The CDR3 DNA reads TGTGCCAGCAGCGTAGGATCTAACTCGAACACTGAAGCTTTCTTT. The J gene is TRBJ1-1, the V gene TRBV9; D is unresolved. V lost 0 bases, J lost 1 base, and 10 bases lay in between. The CDR3 covers 15 residues. CDR1 and CDR2 from the germline V gene are SGDLS and YYNGEE.